One and the same sample provided the 19 T cell receptor beta chains below, sequenced in a study of T-cell reconstitution after alpha-beta-depleted transplantation in children. The TCRbeta library was prepared with unique molecular identifiers. TCRdb passed the PCR reads through MiXCR, listing each CDR3 protein once. The table has about 980,000 distinct CDR3 sequences, about 26% seen once. The sequencing used PBMCs, mostly from graft donor cells, collected 360 days after TCRalphabeta/CD19-depleted stem cell transplant. The receptors come from a boy younger than two who had a stem cell transplant for SCID, so the T cells may come from the graft donor.

This rearrangement joins TRBV7-8 to TRBJ2-7; TRBD1 aligns across 7 bases. The trim removed 5 bases at V and 4 bases at J, leaving 8 bases unmatched. The germline V gene encodes CDR1 SGHVS and CDR2 FQNEAQ. The CDR3 totals 14 residues. CDR3 region: CASSPQGVTYEQYF. Here the CDR3 DNA reads TGTGCCAGCAGCCCCCAGGGGGTCACGTACGAGCAGTACTTC.

The genes are TRBV6-5 and TRBJ2-5; D may be TRBD2 (5 bases). The CDR3 runs to 14 residues. The germline gives CDR1 MNHEY, CDR2 SVGAGI. V dropped 4 bases and J dropped 5 bases, with 14 bases sitting between them. In DNA form, the CDR3 reads TGTGCCAGCAGTTTTGGCCCGGGGTCGGAGACCCAGTACTTC. Protein product: CASSFGPGSETQYF.

In this sample, this clonotype turned up a few times. The chain employs TRBV9 and TRBJ2-2; D may match TRBD1 or TRBD2 (5 bases each). This CDR3 is 16 amino acids long. V was pared by 4 bases and J by 7 bases, with 20 bases between. Germline-derived CDR1 and CDR2 are SGDLS and YYNGEE. The CDR3 protein is CASSLRGDRGFGELFF. For the CDR3, the DNA is TGTGCCAGCAGCCTTAGAGGGGACCGGGGTTTCGGGGAGCTGTTTTTT.

This clonotype appeared a few times. For the CDR3, the DNA is TGTGCCAGCAGCTTTGGCGGGGGGGGCTCCTACAATGAGCAGTTCTTC. The encoded protein is CASSFGGGGSYNEQFF. The chain combines TRBV7-3 with TRBJ2-1; TRBD2 matches at 9 bases. The CDR3 has 16 amino acids. The germline V gene encodes CDR1 SGHTA and CDR2 FQGTGA. J lost 0 bases, V lost 3 bases, and 3 bases had no gene match.

The chain combines TRBV6-1 with TRBJ2-1, with D tentatively TRBD1 (6 bases). The CDR3 totals 16 residues. Looked up from germline, CDR1 is MNHNS and CDR2 is SASEGT. Trimming stripped 6 bases from V and 0 bases from J, with 15 bases between. CDR3 region: CASRKQGYSSYNEQFF. As DNA, the CDR3 is TGTGCCAGCAGGAAACAGGGTTACAGCTCCTACAATGAGCAGTTCTTC.

The V gene is TRBV4-1, the J gene TRBJ2-7; possibly TRBD2 for D (5 bases). Trimming took off 1 base at V and 3 bases at J, with 16 bases between the two ends. The CDR3 consists of 16 residues. Germline lookup yields CDR1 MGHRA and CDR2 YSYEKL. The DNA of the CDR3 is TGCGCCAGCAGCCAAGGGATCCGGGGTGTAGACTACGAGCAGTACTTC. Protein: CASSQGIRGVDYEQYF.

This sequence joins TRBV20-1 and TRBJ1-4; TRBD1 might be the D (5 bases). CDR1 is DFQATT, CDR2 SNEGSKA, per germline (reference sequence). V was cut by 5 bases and J by 4 bases, with 17 bases left in between. The CDR3 loop spans 15 amino acids. CDR3 coding DNA: TGCAGTGCTCGGGGGACCTTGGAAATTAATGAAAAACTGTTTTTT. This sequence encodes CSARGTLEINEKLFF.

The sample holds a few counts of this clonotype. The V call is TRBV5-5, the J call TRBJ2-1; no firm D call. The CDR3 length is 17 residues. Trimming took 2 bases from V and 0 from J, leaving 15 bases between them. Looked up from germline, CDR1 is SGHKS and CDR2 is YYEKEE (reference sequence). The CDR3 nucleotides read TGTGCCAGCAGCTTTTGGCGTAAGGCGTTCTCCTACAATGAGCAGTTCTTC. Translating it yields CASSFWRKAFSYNEQFF.

This sequence joins TRBV5-1 and TRBJ2-1, with D tentatively TRBD2 (6 bases). The CDR3 is 18 amino acids. Germline CDR1 and CDR2: SGHRS and YFSETQ. With 4 bases removed from V and 0 bases from J, the gap between germline ends came to 20 bases. The CDR3 sequence is CASSRGGGEGTSYNEQFF. The CDR3, as DNA: TGCGCCAGCAGCAGGGGAGGCGGGGAAGGGACCTCCTACAATGAGCAGTTCTTC.

This clonotype was counted a few times. The chain recombines TRBV3-1 with TRBJ2-3; 9 bases are shared with TRBD2. Losses at the gene ends were 4 bases for V and 4 bases for J; bases not matched to a gene: 6. This CDR3 spans 15 amino acids. CDR1 is LGHDT and CDR2 is YNNKEL in the germline V gene (reference sequence). This CDR3 reads CASSRGLAQPDTQYF. As DNA, the CDR3 is TGTGCCAGCAGCCGGGGACTAGCACAACCAGATACGCAGTATTTT.

This clonotype was seen repeatedly, ten times or more. The V and J genes are TRBV5-1 and TRBJ2-7; perhaps TRBD1 as D (5 bases). Deletions cut 4 bases from V and 2 bases from J, with 13 bases between. This CDR3 comprises 14 residues. Germline values: CDR1 SGHRS, CDR2 YFSETQ. The CDR3: CASSVRDPTYEQYF. The CDR3 DNA sequence: TGCGCCAGCAGCGTCAGGGATCCGACCTACGAGCAGTACTTC.

This clonotype was found a few times. The rearrangement uses TRBV6-1 and TRBJ1-1, with 7 bases lining up with TRBD1. With V trimmed by 6 bases and J by 6 bases, 13 bases remained unmatched. In germline, CDR1 is MNHNS, CDR2 SASEGT. CDR3 length equals 15 residues. This chain's CDR3 is CASSRGSTGFAEAFF. The CDR3 DNA is TGTGCCAGCAGCCGCGGATCGACAGGGTTCGCTGAAGCTTTCTTT.

The gene calls are TRBV12-3 or TRBV12-4 and TRBJ1-1; no clear D. This CDR3 contains 14 residues. The V end was cut by 3 bases, the J end by 1 base, with 9 bases between. CDR3 residues: CASSLLGKNTEAFF. The CDR3 region has the DNA TGTGCCAGCAGTTTGTTAGGGAAGAACACTGAAGCTTTCTTT.

V and J are TRBV20-1 and TRBJ1-1; maybe TRBD1 (5 bases). The CDR3 length is 12 residues. Looked up from germline, CDR1 is DFQATT and CDR2 is SNEGSKA (reference sequence). V lost 1 base to trimming and J lost 5 bases, with 8 bases between them. Written as DNA, the CDR3 is TGCAGTGCTAGAGGGGGCCTTACTGAAGCTTTCTTT. It encodes CSARGGLTEAFF.

This clonotype came up a few times. The V gene is TRBV11-1, the J gene TRBJ1-1; the D gene is possibly TRBD1 (5 bases). Between the trimmed V and J ends, which lost 0 bases and 11 bases, there was a span of 13 bases. Germline values: CDR1 SGHAT, CDR2 FQDESV (reference sequence). This CDR3 region has 13 residues. The CDR3 sequence: CASSLALQGAAFF. CDR3 nucleotide sequence: TGTGCCAGCAGCTTAGCGCTCCAGGGTGCGGCTTTCTTT.

The genes are TRBV11-2 and TRBJ2-6; 9 positions match TRBD1. This CDR3 is built from 18 residues. The V and J ends lost 5 bases and 0 bases, in that order; junction bases with no gene match: 8. Looked up from germline, CDR1 is SGHAT and CDR2 is FQNNGV. CDR3 in amino acids: CASSRPGTGFSGANVLTF. CDR3 coding DNA: TGTGCCAGCAGCCGGCCCGGGACAGGGTTCTCTGGGGCCAACGTCCTGACTTTC.

This sequence joins TRBV20-1 and TRBJ2-7; maybe TRBD1 (6 bases). The CDR3 totals 14 residues. The V and J ends lost 6 bases and 4 bases respectively, with 19 bases between them. Germline-derived CDR1 and CDR2 are DFQATT and SNEGSKA (reference sequence). The CDR3 sequence: CSALQQGFIYEQYF. The CDR3 coding sequence is TGCAGTGCACTTCAACAGGGATTCATTTACGAGCAGTACTTC.

This chain uses TRBV7-2 with TRBJ1-2; 8 nucleotides agree with TRBD1. The CDR3 contains 14 residues. CDR1 and CDR2 (germline): SGHTA, FQGNSA. With 5 bases clipped from V and 8 bases from J, the junction kept 10 bases outside the gene matches. CDR3 protein: CASSTGTGGLGYTF. The CDR3 nucleotides read TGTGCCAGCAGCACCGGGACAGGTGGGCTGGGCTACACCTTC.

The chain links TRBV12-3 or TRBV12-4 to TRBJ1-1; D gene uncertain. V was pared by 5 bases and J by 5 bases, with 24 bases between. This CDR3 is 17 amino acids long. The CDR3 region has the DNA TGTGCCAGCAGTCCCAGCTACGGAATAAGTAGAGGGACTGAAGCTTTCTTT. Its protein product is CASSPSYGISRGTEAFF.